What follows is one T cell receptor (beta chain) and its context. Under the authors' procedure: Scientists estimated how many nucleated cells there were by amplifying reference gene primers. Measured with immunoSEQ multiplex PCR; TCRdb has only the in-frame clones, and not every one. V, J and clone size are those of that table, while D and trimming were read from the DNA. The sample comprises more than 80,000 clones, approximately 85% of which are singletons, and approximately 3% rests with the top ten. This specimen belongs to a study of blood T cell repertoires in COVID-19. Study summary: Both acute and convalescent COVID-19 samples were obtained from the United States, Italy and Spain.

The Seattle patients, enrolled during active infection, were followed longitudinally. Sequenced input: peripheral blood. The TCR originated in an elderly woman with COVID-19, enrolled during active disease.

CDR3 nucleotide sequence: TGTGCCAGCAGCTTAATCGGTTGGCCGAGGGGCAATCAGCCCCAGCATTTT. This translates into CASSLIGWPRGNQPQHF. This sequence joins TRBV7-2 and TRBJ1-5; D unresolved. V lost 2 bases to trimming and J lost 2 bases, with 16 bases between them. The V gene's germline CDR1 is SGHTA and CDR2 FQGNSA. The CDR3 is 17 amino acids.